This T cell receptor (beta chain) came from a study of regulatory T cells in long-lasting Graves disease. The time point is: newly diagnosed GD, antithyroid drugs for less than 3 months. RNA from PBMCs was the source of the TCR library. Assembly of TCR beta libraries relied on iRepertoire HTBI primers together with Arm-PCR of CDR3 regions. TCRdb called the multiplex PCR reads again in MiXCR, with one record for every CDR3 protein. This table holds a few hundred thousand distinct CDR3 sequences, 13% to 15% found once. There are many counts of this clonotype. A further study also used this sample, focusing on T cells in Graves' hyperthyroidism and ophthalmopathy. That paper states: TCR CDR3 regions were first amplified by RT-PCR with HTBI primers.

The receptor comes from a woman aged 50 to 60 with Graves disease. The source was peripheral blood mononuclear cells (PBMCs), collected at new diagnosis, from a patient treated with antithyroid drugs.

CDR3 amino acids: CASSPGTSLNEQYF. CDR3 nucleotides: TGTGCCAGCAGTCCCGGGACTAGCCTTAACGAGCAGTACTTC. The chain couples TRBV12-3 or TRBV12-4 to TRBJ2-7; 9 nucleotides align to TRBD2. CDR3 size: 14 residues. Trimming took 5 bases from V and 5 from J; bases not matched to a gene: 7.